The rows below give T cell receptor beta chains drawn from one sample of a study of blood T cell repertoires in COVID-19. Method: immunoSEQ multiplex PCR; TCRdb's copy keeps in-frame clones and lacks some. In the table there are about 410,000 clones, around nine tenths of which are singletons. The sample comprised PBMCs or T cells enriched from blood (not recorded which). These receptors were taken from a woman aged 25 to 39 who had recovered from COVID-19. The CDR3 runs from the conserved cysteine through the conserved F or W. The D gene is left open where the match is weak. Part of the rows lack a size; the others show once, few, many or a class for expanded clones.

>TRBV27|once|TRBD1|TRBJ1-2
CASSLSGGNYGYTF
TGTGCCAGCAGTTTGTCAGGGGGAAACTATGGCTACACCTTC
>TRBV7-2|-|TRBD1|TRBJ1-2
CASSIEQGVLGYTF
TGTGCCAGCAGCATAGAGCAGGGGGTGTTAGGCTACACCTTC
>TRBV7-9|once|-|TRBJ1-6
CASSPQGSPSTPLHF
TGTGCCAGCAGCCCCCAGGGAAGTCCCAGCACACCCCTCCACTTT
>TRBV5-1|-|TRBD2|TRBJ2-1
CASSSGLLAGVNEQFF
TGCGCCAGCAGCTCGGGTTTGCTAGCGGGAGTAAATGAGCAGTTCTTC
>TRBV14|-|-|TRBJ2-1
CASSQEWFGGRTDNEQFF
TGTGCCAGCAGCCAAGAGTGGTTTGGCGGGCGTACTGACAATGAGCAGTTCTTC
>TRBV6-5|-|-|TRBJ2-7
CASSIGGAGEQYF
TGTGCCAGCAGTATTGGAGGGGCAGGAGAGCAGTACTTC
>TRBV5-1|-|-|TRBJ1-1
CASSGRDDEAFF
TGCGCCAGCAGCGGGAGGGACGACGAAGCTTTCTTT
>TRBV5-4|-|TRBD1|TRBJ2-3
CASRRDSSTDTQYF
TGTGCCAGCAGACGGGACAGTTCCACAGATACGCAGTATTTT
>TRBV27|-|TRBD1|TRBJ2-2
CASMAQGRDRLNTGELFF
TGTGCCAGCATGGCTCAGGGCCGGGACAGGTTGAACACCGGGGAGCTGTTTTTT
>TRBV3-1/TRBV3-2|once|TRBD1|TRBJ2-2
CASSQHGTGTTGELFF
TGTGCCAGCAGCCAGCATGGGACAGGAACCACCGGGGAGCTGTTTTTT
>TRBV12-5|-|TRBD2|TRBJ2-1
CASGLIPASGIYEQFF
TGTGCTAGTGGTTTGATTCCGGCTAGCGGTATCTATGAGCAGTTCTTC
>TRBV3-1/TRBV3-2|-|-|TRBJ2-2
CASSQPGELFF
TGTGCCAGCAGCCAACCTGGGGAGCTGTTTTTT
>TRBV6-5|many|TRBD1|TRBJ1-6
CATRGRGPTLHF
TGTGCCACCAGGGGGCGGGGTCCAACCCTCCACTTT
>TRBV2|-|TRBD1|TRBJ2-1
CASSVWGQGPNEQFF
TGTGCCAGCAGTGTATGGGGACAGGGGCCCAATGAGCAGTTCTTC
>TRBV15|-|-|TRBJ1-6
CATSRETVFSPLHF
TGTGCCACCAGCAGAGAGACTGTATTCTCACCCCTCCACTTT
>TRBV24-1|once|-|TRBJ2-7
CATSDSGQFVHEQYF
TGTGCCACCAGTGATTCTGGTCAGTTTGTCCACGAGCAGTACTTC
>TRBV24-1|-|-|TRBJ1-2
CATSDPTVNYGYTF
TGTGCCACCAGTGACCCGACAGTAAACTATGGCTACACCTTC
>TRBV6-1|-|-|TRBJ2-7
CASSEALGRGYEQYF
TGTGCCAGCAGTGAAGCGCTGGGAAGGGGCTACGAGCAGTACTTC
>TRBV4-2|-|TRBD2|TRBJ2-3
CASSGGTGTSGGVDTQYF
TGTGCCAGCAGCGGCGGCACGGGGACTAGCGGGGGGGTAGATACGCAGTATTTT
>TRBV12-5|once|-|TRBJ1-2
CASGIHRDGYTF
TGTGCTAGTGGTATACACAGGGATGGCTACACCTTC